A selection of T cell receptor beta chains follows, all from one sample in a study of CD8 T cells in Susac syndrome. TCRdb re-analysed the immunoSEQ multiplex PCR reads in MiXCR, keeping a single row per CDR3 protein. The table has about 140,000 distinct CDR3 sequences, roughly 94% seen once. The sample was CD4+ T cells from PBMCs. Source of these receptors: a human donor with Susac syndrome. Each CDR3 is given with its conserved first and last residue. Fields, in order: CDR3 protein, CDR3 DNA, V gene, clone size, J gene, D gene. A D gene is named only where the DNA matches it firmly. Where a row states a size, it is once, few, many or the class of an expanded clone; other rows omit it.

CDR3: CASRKRQGAGYTF
DNA: TGTGCCAGCAGGAAAAGACAGGGGGCCGGCTACACCTTC
V: TRBV12-3/TRBV12-4
size: .
J: TRBJ1-2
D: TRBD1

CDR3: CASSQTRPDTQYF
DNA: TGTGCCAGCAGCCAGACTAGACCAGATACGCAGTATTTT
V: TRBV11-2
size: .
J: TRBJ2-3
D: .

CDR3: CASTPQFSSEQYF
DNA: TGTGCCAGCACTCCTCAGTTCTCATCCGAGCAGTACTTC
V: TRBV12-3/TRBV12-4
size: .
J: TRBJ2-7
D: .

CDR3: CASSLVGTPNSPLHF
DNA: TGCGCCAGCAGCTTGGTTGGGACACCAAATTCACCCCTCCACTTT
V: TRBV5-1
size: once
J: TRBJ1-6
D: .

CDR3: CASSLSSYNQPQHF
DNA: TGTGCCAGCAGCTTGTCAAGTTACAATCAGCCCCAGCATTTT
V: TRBV7-9
size: .
J: TRBJ1-5
D: .

CDR3: CASSRFGEQYF
DNA: TGTGCCAGCAGTCGTTTCGGGGAGCAGTACTTC
V: TRBV7-2
size: .
J: TRBJ2-7
D: .

CDR3: CASSEPRREQYF
DNA: TGTGCCAGCAGTGAGCCGCGGCGGGAGCAGTACTTC
V: TRBV2
size: few
J: TRBJ2-7
D: .

CDR3: CASSQVTSGGTDTQYF
DNA: TGTGCCAGCAGCCAAGTCACTAGCGGAGGCACAGATACGCAGTATTTT
V: TRBV4-2
size: .
J: TRBJ2-3
D: TRBD2

CDR3: CASSPGFGTAPDQPQHF
DNA: TGTGCCAGCAGCCCAGGATTCGGTACGGCACCAGATCAGCCCCAGCATTTT
V: TRBV28
size: .
J: TRBJ1-5
D: .

CDR3: CASSLERDKNTEAFF
DNA: TGCGCCAGCAGCTTGGAGAGGGACAAGAACACTGAAGCTTTCTTT
V: TRBV5-1
size: .
J: TRBJ1-1
D: .

CDR3: CASSAHTGYTYNEQFF
DNA: TGTGCCAGCAGCGCCCACACAGGGTACACCTACAATGAGCAGTTCTTC
V: TRBV7-9
size: .
J: TRBJ2-1
D: .

CDR3: CASSPRQGGYNEQFF
DNA: TGTGCCAGCAGTCCTCGACAGGGTGGGTACAATGAGCAGTTCTTC
V: TRBV2
size: .
J: TRBJ2-1
D: TRBD1

CDR3: CAWSPDRLTTEAFF
DNA: TGTGCCTGGAGTCCCGACAGGCTGACGACTGAAGCTTTCTTT
V: TRBV30
size: .
J: TRBJ1-1
D: .

CDR3: CASSLSSGRKDIQYF
DNA: TGTGCCAGCAGCTTATCTAGCGGGAGGAAGGACATTCAGTACTTC
V: TRBV7-9
size: .
J: TRBJ2-4
D: TRBD2

CDR3: CATSREGHANTEAFF
DNA: TGTGCCACCAGCAGAGAGGGACACGCGAACACTGAAGCTTTCTTT
V: TRBV15
size: .
J: TRBJ1-1
D: .

CDR3: CSVAGLATLQETQYF
DNA: TGCAGCGTTGCGGGACTAGCGACACTTCAAGAGACCCAGTACTTC
V: TRBV29-1
size: .
J: TRBJ2-5
D: TRBD2

CDR3: CASSLDRASGGYTF
DNA: TGCGCCAGCAGCTTGGACAGGGCGTCGGGTGGCTACACCTTC
V: TRBV5-1
size: .
J: TRBJ1-2
D: .

CDR3: CASSWGAYGYTF
DNA: TGTGCCAGCAGTTGGGGGGCCTATGGCTACACCTTC
V: TRBV28
size: once
J: TRBJ1-2
D: .

CDR3: CASSHGNTIYF
DNA: TGTGCCAGCAGCCATGGAAACACCATATATTTT
V: TRBV3-1
size: .
J: TRBJ1-3
D: .

CDR3: CATSDPSSHEQFF
DNA: TGTGCCACCAGTGATCCTAGTAGCCATGAGCAGTTCTTC
V: TRBV24-1
size: .
J: TRBJ2-1
D: .

CDR3: CASSLGLAGDHSYEQYF
DNA: TGTGCCAGCAGCCTGGGACTAGCGGGAGACCACTCCTACGAGCAGTACTTC
V: TRBV5-4
size: .
J: TRBJ2-7
D: TRBD2

CDR3: CSAQDSGSANEQFF
DNA: TGCAGTGCGCAGGATAGCGGGAGTGCAAATGAGCAGTTCTTC
V: TRBV20-1
size: once
J: TRBJ2-1
D: TRBD2

CDR3: CSARVDPRVADTQYF
DNA: TGCAGTGCTAGAGTGGACCCAAGGGTGGCAGATACGCAGTATTTT
V: TRBV20-1
size: .
J: TRBJ2-3
D: .

CDR3: CASSTGTGELFF
DNA: TGTGCCAGCAGCACCGGGACCGGGGAGCTGTTTTTT
V: TRBV3-1
size: .
J: TRBJ2-2
D: .

CDR3: CSARDDGHEQYF
DNA: TGCAGTGCTAGAGATGACGGTCACGAGCAGTACTTC
V: TRBV20-1
size: .
J: TRBJ2-7
D: .

CDR3: CSALEGGGNQPQHF
DNA: TGCAGTGCTCTGGAGGGGGGAGGCAATCAGCCCCAGCATTTT
V: TRBV20-1
size: .
J: TRBJ1-5
D: .

CDR3: CSASRGMNNSPLHF
DNA: TGCAGTGCTAGTCGAGGGATGAACAATTCACCCCTCCACTTT
V: TRBV20-1
size: .
J: TRBJ1-6
D: .

CDR3: CASRGSSNEQFF
DNA: TGTGCCAGCAGAGGGTCGAGCAATGAGCAGTTCTTC
V: TRBV6-2/TRBV6-3
size: .
J: TRBJ2-1
D: .

CDR3: CASSTTGQGVGGYTF
DNA: TGTGCCAGCAGTACCACCGGACAGGGTGTCGGTGGCTACACCTTC
V: TRBV6-5
size: .
J: TRBJ1-2
D: TRBD1

CDR3: CASSQFWGSTEAFF
DNA: TGTGCCAGCAGCCAATTCTGGGGGTCCACTGAAGCTTTCTTT
V: TRBV7-2
size: .
J: TRBJ1-1
D: .

CDR3: CSAPAPPTSYGYTF
DNA: TGCAGTGCTCCAGCCCCTCCTACCAGCTATGGCTACACCTTC
V: TRBV20-1
size: .
J: TRBJ1-2
D: .

CDR3: CSVPGWGGARVNEQFF
DNA: TGCAGCGTCCCCGGATGGGGGGGTGCTCGAGTGAATGAGCAGTTCTTC
V: TRBV29-1
size: .
J: TRBJ2-1
D: TRBD2

CDR3: CSVALAYEQYF
DNA: TGCAGCGTTGCCCTTGCTTACGAGCAGTACTTC
V: TRBV29-1
size: .
J: TRBJ2-7
D: .

CDR3: CASSYGREMNPQHF
DNA: TGTGCCAGCAGCTATGGACGGGAAATGAATCCCCAGCATTTT
V: TRBV5-6
size: .
J: TRBJ1-5
D: .

CDR3: CSAPGGTEAFF
DNA: TGCAGTGCTCCTGGTGGGACTGAAGCTTTCTTT
V: TRBV20-1
size: .
J: TRBJ1-1
D: .

CDR3: CAWSSPHSPRGGTQYF
DNA: TGTGCCTGGAGTTCCCCTCACAGCCCCCGCGGGGGGACCCAGTACTTC
V: TRBV30
size: .
J: TRBJ2-5
D: TRBD2

CDR3: CASSPQTSGVYEQYF
DNA: TGCGCCAGCAGCCCGCAGACTAGCGGGGTGTACGAGCAGTACTTC
V: TRBV4-3
size: .
J: TRBJ2-7
D: TRBD2

CDR3: CAWSVRGPIYGYTF
DNA: TGTGCCTGGAGTGTACGTGGGCCCATATATGGCTACACCTTC
V: TRBV30
size: .
J: TRBJ1-2
D: .